This T cell receptor beta chain was documented in a study of blood T cell repertoires in COVID-19. A single count supports this clone. Some clones are missing from TCRdb's copy, which holds only in-frame ones; the method was immunoSEQ multiplex PCR. The repertoire holds some 150,000 clones, about four fifths seen once, with 7% to 10% in the top ten. Material for sequencing was peripheral blood. This clonotype was sampled from a human donor with acute or convalescent COVID-19. The donor label of this sample is uncertain.

The CDR3 nucleotides are TGTGCCATCAGTGAGTCAACAGTGAATCAGCCCCAGCATTTT. As protein: CAISESTVNQPQHF. The chain recombines TRBV10-3 with TRBJ1-5, with D unresolved. CDR1 and CDR2 (germline): ENHRY, SYGVKD. This CDR3 comprises 14 residues. The V gene lost 0 bases and the J gene lost 4 bases, with 7 bases spanning the gap.